Below, 6 T cell receptor beta chains from the same sample are listed, as sequenced in a study of Tregs in tolerant kidney transplant recipients. Sequencing used immunoSEQ multiplex PCR; TCRdb keeps in-frame clones, though not all of them. This repertoire shows about 69,000 clones, 85% to 90% found once; its top ten account for around 0.38%. The specimen comprised CD4+ T cells from blood, sampled before the transplant. The receptors were sampled from a human donor who received a combined kidney and bone marrow transplant.

This clone was picked up one time. V is TRBV7-8 and J is TRBJ1-5; TRBD1 aligns across 7 bases. Germline lookup yields CDR1 SGHVS and CDR2 FQNEAQ. This CDR3 region has 16 residues. Losses at the gene ends were 1 base for V and 6 bases for J; bases not matched to a gene: 9. CDR3 protein: CASSLGYRGGFQPQHF. The CDR3 nucleotides read TGTGCCAGCAGCTTAGGGTACAGGGGAGGCTTTCAGCCCCAGCATTTT.

The V gene is TRBV5-8, the J gene TRBJ1-5; 9 bases align to TRBD1. CDR1 and CDR2 (germline): SGHTS, YDEGEE. This CDR3 is built from 14 residues. With 3 bases clipped from V and 5 bases from J, the junction kept 3 bases outside the gene matches. The CDR3 DNA reads TGTGCCAGCAGCTCTCGACAGGGGGATCAGCCCCAGCATTTT. Its translation is CASSSRQGDQPQHF.

V usage is TRBV7-2 and J usage is TRBJ1-5; 10 bases are shared with TRBD1. The CDR3 loop spans 13 amino acids. Germline-derived CDR1 and CDR2 are SGHTA and FQGNSA. The J segment lost 6 bases and the V segment lost 5 bases, leaving 1 base of the junction unmatched. The CDR3 sequence: CASSRDRGQPQHF. The DNA of the CDR3 is TGTGCCAGCAGCCGGGACAGGGGTCAGCCCCAGCATTTT.

CDR3 sequence: CASSLQGLGNGELFF. The CDR3 nucleotides are TGTGCCAGCAGCTTACAGGGTCTAGGAAACGGGGAGCTGTTTTTT. This rearrangement joins TRBV14 to TRBJ2-2; D is perhaps TRBD1 (6 bases). Trimming took off 5 bases at V and 7 bases at J, with 17 bases between the two ends. CDR1 is SGHDN and CDR2 is FVKESK in the germline V gene. The CDR3 runs 15 residues.

CDR3 in DNA: TGTGCCAGCAGCTTCCGCACTAGCGGAACTCACCCCCGCTACGAGCAGTACTTC. Residues: CASSFRTSGTHPRYEQYF. The chain combines TRBV12-1 with TRBJ2-7; the table's D call TRBD2 went unverified against the DNA. TRBV12-1 is described as a pseudogene. This CDR3 is 18 amino acids long.

The CDR3 DNA reads TGTGCCAGCTCACCACGGGGGGGGGCGGATCAGCCCCAGCATTTT. This sequence encodes CASSPRGGADQPQHF. The chain links TRBV18 to TRBJ1-5, with D possibly being TRBD1 (6 bases). Trimming took 1 base from V and 5 from J, leaving 12 bases between them. Germline V gene data show CDR1 as KGHSH and CDR2 as LQKENI. This CDR3 is built from 15 residues.